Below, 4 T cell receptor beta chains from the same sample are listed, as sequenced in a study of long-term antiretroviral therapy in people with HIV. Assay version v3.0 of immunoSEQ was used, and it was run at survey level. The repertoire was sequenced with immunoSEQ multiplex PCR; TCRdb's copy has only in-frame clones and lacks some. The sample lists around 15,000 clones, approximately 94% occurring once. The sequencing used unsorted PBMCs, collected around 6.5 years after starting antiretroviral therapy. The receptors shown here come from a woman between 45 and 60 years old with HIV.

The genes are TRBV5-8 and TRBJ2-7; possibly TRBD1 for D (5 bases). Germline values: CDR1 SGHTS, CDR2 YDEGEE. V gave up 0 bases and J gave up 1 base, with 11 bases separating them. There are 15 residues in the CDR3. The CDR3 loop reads CASSLEQGSSYEQYF. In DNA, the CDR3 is TGTGCCAGCAGCTTGGAGCAGGGATCTTCCTACGAGCAGTACTTC. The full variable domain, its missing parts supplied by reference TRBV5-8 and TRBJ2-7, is EAGVTQSPTHLIKTRGQQATLRCSPISGHTSVYWYQQALGLGLQFLLWYDEGEERNRGNFPPRFSGRQFPNYSSELNVNALELEDSALYLCASSLEQGSSYEQYFGPGTRLTVT.

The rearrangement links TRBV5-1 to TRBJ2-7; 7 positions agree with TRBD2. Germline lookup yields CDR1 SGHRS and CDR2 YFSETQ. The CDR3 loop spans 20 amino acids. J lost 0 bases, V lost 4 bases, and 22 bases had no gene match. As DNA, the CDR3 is TGCGCCAGCAGCGCCCGAGGAAGCGGGATACTGTACGAAAGCTCCTACGAGCAGTACTTC. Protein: CASSARGSGILYESSYEQYF.

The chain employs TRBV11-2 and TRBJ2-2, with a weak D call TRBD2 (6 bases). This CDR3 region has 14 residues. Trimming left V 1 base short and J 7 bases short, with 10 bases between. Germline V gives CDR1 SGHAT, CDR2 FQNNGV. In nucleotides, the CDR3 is TGTGCCAGCAGCTTAGGACTAGTAGTCGGGGAGCTGTTTTTT. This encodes CASSLGLVVGELFF.

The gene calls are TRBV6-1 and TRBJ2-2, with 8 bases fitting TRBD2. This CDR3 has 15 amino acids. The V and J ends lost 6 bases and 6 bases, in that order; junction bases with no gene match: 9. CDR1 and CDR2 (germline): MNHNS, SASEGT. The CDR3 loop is CASRPGRGDAGELFF. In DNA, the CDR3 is TGTGCCAGCAGGCCCGGGAGGGGAGACGCCGGGGAGCTGTTTTTT.